These T cell receptor beta chains were read from a single sample in a study of memory CD4+ T cells and cytomegalovirus serostatus. Repertoires were generated with immunoSEQ multiplex PCR, while TCRdb's copy carries only in-frame clones and drops some. This sample has around 99,000 clones, with about 80% found just once. Source material: memory CD4+ T cells from blood. The receptors derive from an adult in good health and CMV-seropositive. Each CDR3 is given with its conserved first and last residue. The D gene is left open where the match is weak. Clone size is not always given. Where it is, it says once, few, many or a class for expanded clones.

d_call	clone_size	v_call	j_call	cdr3_nt	cdr3_aa
-	-	TRBV5-1	TRBJ2-5	TGCGCCAGCAGTGCGACCGGGGAGACCCAGTACTTC	CASSATGETQYF
TRBD1	once	TRBV7-8	TRBJ2-7	TGTGCCAGCAGCTTAGCGGGAGGGACAGGGGGCTACGAGCAGTACTTC	CASSLAGGTGGYEQYF
TRBD2	-	TRBV28	TRBJ2-7	TGTGCCAGCAGCGTTGGACTAGCGGGATTCTACGAGCAGTACTTC	CASSVGLAGFYEQYF
-	-	TRBV10-3	TRBJ1-3	TGTGCCATCAGTGCTAGTTCCTCTGGAAACACCATATATTTT	CAISASSSGNTIYF
TRBD1	-	TRBV2	TRBJ2-3	TGTGCCAGCAAAGGGGGCCGCAACACAGATACGCAGTATTTT	CASKGGRNTDTQYF
-	few	TRBV6-5	TRBJ2-2	TGTGCCAGCAAGAGGGACACCGGGGAGCTGTTTTTT	CASKRDTGELFF
TRBD1	-	TRBV2	TRBJ1-3	TGTGCCAGCAAGTACAGGGGTTATTCAACCACCCTCCGTGGAAACACCATATATTTT	CASKYRGYSTTLRGNTIYF
-	-	TRBV7-3	TRBJ2-1	TGTGCCAGCAGCTCCGGTCCTAACAATGAGCAGTTCTTC	CASSSGPNNEQFF
TRBD1	-	TRBV6-6	TRBJ1-2	TGTGCCAGCAGTCACGGGACAGGGGGTTCTTGGGGCTACACCTTC	CASSHGTGGSWGYTF
-	-	TRBV5-4	TRBJ1-4	TGTGCCAGCAGCCAGGTGAAGAATGAAAAACTGTTTTTT	CASSQVKNEKLFF
-	few	TRBV29-1	TRBJ1-1	TGCAGCGTTGAAGACAGTTGGAGTGAAGCTTTCTTT	CSVEDSWSEAFF
TRBD1	-	TRBV7-2	TRBJ1-2	TGTGCCAGCAGCTTGGGACAGGGGAACTATGGCTACACCTTC	CASSLGQGNYGYTF
TRBD1	-	TRBV19	TRBJ1-5	TGTGCCAGTAGAGATATCCTCAGGGGGTTTGGCAATCAGCCCCAGCATTTT	CASRDILRGFGNQPQHF
-	few	TRBV4-2	TRBJ1-3	TGTGCCAGCAGCCCGGGAGCTTATTCTGGAAACACCATATATTTT	CASSPGAYSGNTIYF
-	-	TRBV7-9	TRBJ1-3	TGTGCCAGCAAGCTCACGGTTTCTGGAAACACCATATATTTT	CASKLTVSGNTIYF
-	-	TRBV10-1	TRBJ2-2	TGCGCCAGCAGCAAAGGGAATTCGGACACCGGGGAGCTGTTTTTT	CASSKGNSDTGELFF
TRBD2	-	TRBV2	TRBJ2-3	TGTGCCAGCAGTGGGAGGGGTAGCGGGAGGCCAGATACGCAGTATTTT	CASSGRGSGRPDTQYF
-	-	TRBV27	TRBJ1-1	TGTGCCAGCAGTTTAGGAGGGGTATGGACTGAAGCTTTCTTT	CASSLGGVWTEAFF
TRBD2	-	TRBV7-9	TRBJ2-1	TGTGCCAGCAGCCCCGTCCTGGGACTAGCGGGAGAGAGTGAGCAGTTCTTC	CASSPVLGLAGESEQFF
-	-	TRBV30	TRBJ1-6	TGTGCCTGGAGTGCTTCCCCGGGGGTCGCCTCACCCCTCCACTTT	CAWSASPGVASPLHF
-	-	TRBV14	TRBJ2-3	TGTGCCAGCAGCCCCCCCCGTCGGGTGGTGTGGGCGGATACGCAGTATTTT	CASSPPRRVVWADTQYF
TRBD1	-	TRBV14	TRBJ2-3	TGTGCCAGCAGCCCGGGACAGGGCCGGGCAGATACGCAGTATTTT	CASSPGQGRADTQYF
TRBD2	-	TRBV11-3	TRBJ2-3	TGTGCCAGCAGCTTAGGGACTAGCGGGAGTGGCACAGATACGCAGTATTTT	CASSLGTSGSGTDTQYF
-	-	TRBV5-1	TRBJ1-1	TGCGCCAGCAGTTACGGACAGTCTGAAGCTTTCTTT	CASSYGQSEAFF
TRBD1	-	TRBV9	TRBJ2-7	TGTGCCAGCAGCGTATTGGGACAGGGTAACTACGAGCAGTACTTC	CASSVLGQGNYEQYF
-	-	TRBV7-3	TRBJ2-2	TGTGCCAGCAGCTTAATTGGGGACACCGGGGAGCTGTTTTTT	CASSLIGDTGELFF
TRBD1	-	TRBV5-1	TRBJ2-7	TGCGCCAGCAGCCCGGGACAGGGTAACGAGCAGTACTTC	CASSPGQGNEQYF
-	-	TRBV6-5	TRBJ1-5	TGTGCCAGCAGTTACAGCAGGGCCGGTCAGCCCCAGCATTTT	CASSYSRAGQPQHF
-	-	TRBV18	TRBJ2-2	TGTGCCAGCTCACGGAATCAGAACACCGGGGAGCTGTTTTTT	CASSRNQNTGELFF
-	-	TRBV6-6	TRBJ2-7	TGTGCCAGCAGTTTACCTCGGGGCGAGCAGTACTTC	CASSLPRGEQYF
-	-	TRBV6-5	TRBJ2-3	TGTGCCAGCAGCCGGGAGTGGTCAGATACGCAGTATTTT	CASSREWSDTQYF
-	few	TRBV29-1	TRBJ1-1	TGCAGCGTTGAGACTCAGGCGAACCCTACGGGTGAAGCTTTCTTT	CSVETQANPTGEAFF
TRBD2	once	TRBV28	TRBJ2-7	TGTGCCACCCGACTAGCGGGAGGATCTGAAGAAGACGAGCAGTACTTC	CATRLAGGSEEDEQYF
-	once	TRBV5-5	TRBJ2-2	TGTGCCAGCAGCTTTCTAGCCGGGGAGCTGTTTTTT	CASSFLAGELFF
TRBD2	-	TRBV11-2	TRBJ2-1	TGTGCCAGCAGCTCCACACTAGCGGGAGCAAAAAATGAGCAGTTCTTC	CASSSTLAGAKNEQFF
-	-	TRBV10-3	TRBJ1-3	TGTGCCATCAGCTCCTTTAACACCATATATTTT	CAISSFNTIYF
-	few	TRBV5-1	TRBJ1-4	TGCGCCAGCAGCGAGGGTCAAAATGAAAAACTGTTTTTT	CASSEGQNEKLFF
-	-	TRBV6-6	TRBJ2-7	TGTGCCAGCAGTTACTCGAGCAACGAGCAGTACTTC	CASSYSSNEQYF
TRBD1	few	TRBV29-1	TRBJ1-4	TGCAGCGGGAAGGGGGCAGGGACTAATGAAAAACTGTTTTTT	CSGKGAGTNEKLFF
TRBD1	-	TRBV5-3	TRBJ1-2	TGTGCCAGAAGCTTGGTCAGGGGGAATGGCTACACCTTC	CARSLVRGNGYTF
TRBD1	-	TRBV11-2	TRBJ1-4	TGTGCCAGCAGCTTGGGACAGGGAGGTGAAAAACTGTTTTTT	CASSLGQGGEKLFF
TRBD1	few	TRBV7-2	TRBJ1-3	TGTGCCAGCAGCTTAGTGACAGGGGCTGGAAACACCATATATTTT	CASSLVTGAGNTIYF
-	-	TRBV18	TRBJ2-7	TGTGCCAGCTCACCAGGGCAGGGGTCCGAGCAGTACTTC	CASSPGQGSEQYF
-	-	TRBV27	TRBJ1-2	TGTGCCAGCAGTTTTAGATTAAAGGATGGCTACACCTTC	CASSFRLKDGYTF
-	-	TRBV5-5	TRBJ2-3	TGTGCCAGCAGCTTGGGGCAGTCCACAGATACGCAGTATTTT	CASSLGQSTDTQYF
-	-	TRBV28	TRBJ1-4	TGTGCCAGCAGCTTCAGGGTAGGTGAAAAACTGTTTTTT	CASSFRVGEKLFF
TRBD1	-	TRBV4-2	TRBJ2-3	TGTGCCAGCAGCCAAGTTGGAAGATGGGACAGTCTCACAGATACGCAGTATTTT	CASSQVGRWDSLTDTQYF
-	-	TRBV18	TRBJ2-7	TGTGCCAGCTCACCAACTGCGGGAAGCTCCTACGAGCAGTACTTC	CASSPTAGSSYEQYF
TRBD1	-	TRBV6-6	TRBJ2-1	TGTGCCAGCACAGGACAGGTCCTGAATGAGCAGTTCTTC	CASTGQVLNEQFF
-	-	TRBV5-6	TRBJ2-3	TGTGCCAGCAGCTCCCCCGGATCTGGAGATACGCAGTATTTT	CASSSPGSGDTQYF
TRBD1	few	TRBV2	TRBJ1-5	TGTGCCAGCAGGCCCGACAGGGGGAACAATCAGCCCCAGCATTTT	CASRPDRGNNQPQHF
TRBD1	-	TRBV28	TRBJ1-1	TGTGCCAGCAGGCGCGGGGACAGGTCAACTGAAGCTTTCTTT	CASRRGDRSTEAFF
-	-	TRBV28	TRBJ1-5	TGTGCCAGCAGTTCGGACACTTATCAGCCCCAGCATTTT	CASSSDTYQPQHF
TRBD1	-	TRBV2	TRBJ1-1	TGTGCCAGCGGGTTAGACAGGGTGGCTTTCTTT	CASGLDRVAFF